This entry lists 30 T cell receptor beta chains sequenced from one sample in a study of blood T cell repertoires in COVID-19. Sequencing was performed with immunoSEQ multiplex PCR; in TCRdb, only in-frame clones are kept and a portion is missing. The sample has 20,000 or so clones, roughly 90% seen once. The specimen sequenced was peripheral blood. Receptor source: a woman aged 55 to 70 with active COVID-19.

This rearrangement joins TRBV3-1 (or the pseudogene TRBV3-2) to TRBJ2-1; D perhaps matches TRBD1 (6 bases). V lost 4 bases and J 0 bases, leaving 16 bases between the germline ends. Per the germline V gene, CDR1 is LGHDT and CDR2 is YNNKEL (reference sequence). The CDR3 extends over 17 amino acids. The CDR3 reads CASSPRGWESSYNEQFF. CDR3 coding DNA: TGTGCCAGCAGCCCCAGGGGCTGGGAGTCCTCCTACAATGAGCAGTTCTTC.

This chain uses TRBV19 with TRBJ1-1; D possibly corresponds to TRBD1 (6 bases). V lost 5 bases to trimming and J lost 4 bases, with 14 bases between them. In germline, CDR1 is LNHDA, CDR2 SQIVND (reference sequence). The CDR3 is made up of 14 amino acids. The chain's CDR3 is CASSFTGIGTEAFF. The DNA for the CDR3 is TGTGCCAGTAGTTTCACAGGGATCGGCACTGAAGCTTTCTTT.

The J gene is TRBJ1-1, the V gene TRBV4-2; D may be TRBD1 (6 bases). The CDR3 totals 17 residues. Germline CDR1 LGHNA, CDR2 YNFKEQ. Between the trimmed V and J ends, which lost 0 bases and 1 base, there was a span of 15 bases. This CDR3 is CASSQDLGGVGNTEAFF. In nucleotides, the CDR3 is TGTGCCAGCAGCCAAGATTTAGGGGGTGTAGGGAACACTGAAGCTTTCTTT.

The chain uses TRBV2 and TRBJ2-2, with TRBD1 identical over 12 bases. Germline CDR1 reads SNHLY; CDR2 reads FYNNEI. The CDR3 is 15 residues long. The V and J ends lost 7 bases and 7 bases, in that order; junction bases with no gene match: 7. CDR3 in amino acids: CASKLGQGAGGELFF. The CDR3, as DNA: TGTGCCAGCAAGCTGGGACAGGGGGCCGGCGGGGAGCTGTTTTTT.

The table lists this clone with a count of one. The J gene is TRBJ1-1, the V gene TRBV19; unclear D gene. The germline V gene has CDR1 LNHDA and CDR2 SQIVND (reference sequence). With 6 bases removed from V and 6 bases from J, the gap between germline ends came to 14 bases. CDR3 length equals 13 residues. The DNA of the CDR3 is TGTGCCAGTAGGCGGACTGGGCCCCCTGAAGCTTTCTTT. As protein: CASRRTGPPEAFF.

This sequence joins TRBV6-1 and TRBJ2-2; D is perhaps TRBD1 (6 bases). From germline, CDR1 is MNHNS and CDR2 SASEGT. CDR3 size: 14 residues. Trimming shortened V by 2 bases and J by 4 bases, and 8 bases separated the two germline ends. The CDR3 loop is CASSERGTTGELFF. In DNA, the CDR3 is TGTGCCAGCAGTGAAAGGGGGACCACCGGGGAGCTGTTTTTT.

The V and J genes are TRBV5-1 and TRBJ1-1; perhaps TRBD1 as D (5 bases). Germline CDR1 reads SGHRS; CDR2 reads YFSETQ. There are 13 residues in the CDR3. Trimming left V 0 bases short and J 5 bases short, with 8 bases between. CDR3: CASSLEQGTEAFF. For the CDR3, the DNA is TGCGCCAGCAGCTTGGAGCAGGGAACTGAAGCTTTCTTT. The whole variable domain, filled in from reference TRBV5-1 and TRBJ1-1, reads KAGVTQTPRYLIKTRGQQVTLSCSPISGHRSVSWYQQTPGQGLQFLFEYFSETQRNKGNFPGRFSGRQFSNSRSEMNVSTLELGDSALYLCASSLEQGTEAFFGQGTRLTVV.

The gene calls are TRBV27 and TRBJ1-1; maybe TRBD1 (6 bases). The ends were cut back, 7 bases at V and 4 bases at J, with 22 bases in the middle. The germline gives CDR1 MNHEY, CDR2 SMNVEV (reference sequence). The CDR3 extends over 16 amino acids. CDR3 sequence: CASTKTAGAVRTEAFF. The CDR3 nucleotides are TGTGCCAGCACCAAAACCGCAGGGGCGGTGCGCACTGAAGCTTTCTTT.

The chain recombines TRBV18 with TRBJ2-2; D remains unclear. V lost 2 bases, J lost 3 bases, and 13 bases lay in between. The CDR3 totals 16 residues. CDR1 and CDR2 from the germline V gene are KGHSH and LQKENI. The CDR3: CASSPVLGPDTGELFF. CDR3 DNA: TGTGCCAGCTCACCAGTTCTAGGCCCCGACACCGGGGAGCTGTTTTTT.

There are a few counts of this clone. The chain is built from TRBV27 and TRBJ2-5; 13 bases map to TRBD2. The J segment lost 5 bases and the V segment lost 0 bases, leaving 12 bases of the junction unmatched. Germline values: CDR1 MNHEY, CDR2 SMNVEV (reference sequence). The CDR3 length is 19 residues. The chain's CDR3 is CASSLSGTSGVLAGETQYF. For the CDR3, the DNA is TGTGCCAGCAGTTTATCGGGGACTAGCGGGGTACTGGCTGGGGAGACCCAGTACTTC.

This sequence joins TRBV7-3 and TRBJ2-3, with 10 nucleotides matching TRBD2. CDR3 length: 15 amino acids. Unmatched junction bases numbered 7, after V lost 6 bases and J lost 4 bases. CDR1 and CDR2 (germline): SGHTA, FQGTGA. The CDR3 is CASSAPGLASDTQYF. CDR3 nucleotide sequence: TGTGCCAGCAGTGCGCCGGGACTAGCGTCAGATACGCAGTATTTT.

CDR3 coding DNA: TGCGCCAGCAGCTTGGAAGGGACAGGAAAAGAGACCCAGTACTTC. Its protein is CASSLEGTGKETQYF. This chain links TRBV5-1 with TRBJ2-5, with 8 positions matching TRBD1. CDR3 length equals 15 residues. After removal of 0 bases from V and 3 bases from J, the junction contained 4 bases not matched to a gene. The V gene's germline CDR1 is SGHRS and CDR2 YFSETQ.

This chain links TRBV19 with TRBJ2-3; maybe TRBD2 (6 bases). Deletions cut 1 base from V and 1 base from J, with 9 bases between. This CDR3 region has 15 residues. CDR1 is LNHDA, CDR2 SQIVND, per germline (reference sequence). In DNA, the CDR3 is TGTGCCAGTAGTATAGCGGGGGTTCGCACAGATACGCAGTATTTT. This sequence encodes CASSIAGVRTDTQYF.

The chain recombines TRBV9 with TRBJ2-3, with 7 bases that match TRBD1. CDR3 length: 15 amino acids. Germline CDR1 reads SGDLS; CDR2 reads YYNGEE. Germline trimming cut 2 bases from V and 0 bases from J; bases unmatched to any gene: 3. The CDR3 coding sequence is TGTGCCAGCAGCGTGAGACAGGGCAGCACAGATACGCAGTATTTT. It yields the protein CASSVRQGSTDTQYF.

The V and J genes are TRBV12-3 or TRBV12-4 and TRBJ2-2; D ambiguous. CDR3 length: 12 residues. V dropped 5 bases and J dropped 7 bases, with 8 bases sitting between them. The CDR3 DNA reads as TGTGCCAGCAGTCCCTCTTACGGGGAGCTGTTTTTT. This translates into CASSPSYGELFF.

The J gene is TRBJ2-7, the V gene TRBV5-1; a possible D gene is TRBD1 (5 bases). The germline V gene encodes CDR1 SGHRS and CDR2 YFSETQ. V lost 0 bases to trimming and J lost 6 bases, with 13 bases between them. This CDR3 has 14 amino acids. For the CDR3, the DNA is TGCGCCAGCAGCTTGGAAGGGGAAGACGGCGAGCAGTACTTC. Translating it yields CASSLEGEDGEQYF.

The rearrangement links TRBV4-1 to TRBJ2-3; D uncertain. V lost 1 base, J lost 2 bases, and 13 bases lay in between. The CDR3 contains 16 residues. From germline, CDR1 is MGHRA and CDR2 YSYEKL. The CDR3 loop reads CASSQVNLVYTDTQYF. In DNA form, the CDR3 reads TGCGCCAGCAGCCAAGTAAATCTAGTCTACACAGATACGCAGTATTTT.

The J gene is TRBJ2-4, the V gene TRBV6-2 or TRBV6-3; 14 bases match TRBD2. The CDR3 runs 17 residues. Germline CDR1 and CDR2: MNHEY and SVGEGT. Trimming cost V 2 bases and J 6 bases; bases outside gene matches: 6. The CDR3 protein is CASSYPGTSGGVNIQYF. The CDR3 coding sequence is TGTGCCAGCAGTTACCCGGGGACTAGCGGGGGAGTAAACATTCAGTACTTC.

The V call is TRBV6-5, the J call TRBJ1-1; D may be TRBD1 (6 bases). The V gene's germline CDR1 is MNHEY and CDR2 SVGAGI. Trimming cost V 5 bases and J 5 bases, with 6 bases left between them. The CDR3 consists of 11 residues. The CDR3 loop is CASSRGTEAFF. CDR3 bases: TGTGCCAGCAGTAGGGGGACTGAAGCTTTCTTT.

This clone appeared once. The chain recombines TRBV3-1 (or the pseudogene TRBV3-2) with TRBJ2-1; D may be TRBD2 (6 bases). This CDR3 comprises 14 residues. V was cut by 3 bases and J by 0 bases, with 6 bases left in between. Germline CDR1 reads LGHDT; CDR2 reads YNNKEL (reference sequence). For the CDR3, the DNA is TGTGCCAGCAGCCACGGGAGCTCCTACAATGAGCAGTTCTTC. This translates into CASSHGSSYNEQFF.

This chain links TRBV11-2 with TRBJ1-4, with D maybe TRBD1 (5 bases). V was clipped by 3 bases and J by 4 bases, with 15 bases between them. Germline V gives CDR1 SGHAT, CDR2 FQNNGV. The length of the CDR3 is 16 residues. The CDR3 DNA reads TGTGCCAGCAGCTTCAACCCCAAGGGGATTAATGAAAAACTGTTTTTT. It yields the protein CASSFNPKGINEKLFF.

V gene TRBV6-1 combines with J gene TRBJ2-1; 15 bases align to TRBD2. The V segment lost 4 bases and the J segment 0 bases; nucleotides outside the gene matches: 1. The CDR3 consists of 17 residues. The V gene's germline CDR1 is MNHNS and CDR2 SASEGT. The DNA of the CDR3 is TGTGCCAGCAGTGGGACTAGCGGGGGGGTCTCCTACAATGAGCAGTTCTTC. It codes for CASSGTSGGVSYNEQFF.

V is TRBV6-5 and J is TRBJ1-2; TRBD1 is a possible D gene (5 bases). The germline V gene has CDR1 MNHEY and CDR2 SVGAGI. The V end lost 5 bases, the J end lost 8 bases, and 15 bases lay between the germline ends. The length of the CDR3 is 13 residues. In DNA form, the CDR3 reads TGTGCCAGCAGTAGGGGTTCCTCAGCGGGCTACACCTTC. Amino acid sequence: CASSRGSSAGYTF.

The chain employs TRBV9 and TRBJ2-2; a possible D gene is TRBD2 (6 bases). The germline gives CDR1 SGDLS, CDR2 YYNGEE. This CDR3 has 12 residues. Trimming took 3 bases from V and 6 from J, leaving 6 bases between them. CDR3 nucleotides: TGTGCCAGCAGCGCTAGCGCCGGGGAGCTGTTTTTT. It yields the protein CASSASAGELFF. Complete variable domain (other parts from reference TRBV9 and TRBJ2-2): DSGVTQTPKHLITATGQRVTLRCSPRSGDLSVYWYQQSLDQGLQFLIQYYNGEERAKGNILERFSAQQFPDLHSELNLSSLELGDSALYFCASSASAGELFFGEGSRLTVL.

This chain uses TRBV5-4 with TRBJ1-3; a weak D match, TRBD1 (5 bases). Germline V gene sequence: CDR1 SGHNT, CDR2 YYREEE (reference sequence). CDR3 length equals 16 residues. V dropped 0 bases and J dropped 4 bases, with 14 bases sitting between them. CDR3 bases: TGTGCCAGCAGCTTGGCCTCTGCAGGGTGGGGAAACACCATATATTTT. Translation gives CASSLASAGWGNTIYF. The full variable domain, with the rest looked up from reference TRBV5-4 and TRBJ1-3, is ETGVTQSPTHLIKTRGQQVTLRCSSQSGHNTVSWYQQALGQGPQFIFQYYREEENGRGNFPPRFSGLQFPNYSSELNVNALELDDSALYLCASSLASAGWGNTIYFGEGSWLTVV.

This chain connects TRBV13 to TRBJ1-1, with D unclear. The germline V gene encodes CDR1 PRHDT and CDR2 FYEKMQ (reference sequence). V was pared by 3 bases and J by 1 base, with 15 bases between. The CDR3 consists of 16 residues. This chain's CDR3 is CASSLYRDLENTEAFF. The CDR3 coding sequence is TGTGCCAGCAGCTTGTACCGGGATTTAGAGAACACTGAAGCTTTCTTT.

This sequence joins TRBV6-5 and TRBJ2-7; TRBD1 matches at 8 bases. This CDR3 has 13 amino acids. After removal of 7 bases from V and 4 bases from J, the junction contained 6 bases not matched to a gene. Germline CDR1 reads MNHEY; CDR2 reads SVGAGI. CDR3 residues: CASTDRAPYEQYF. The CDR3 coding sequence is TGTGCCAGCACGGACAGGGCACCGTACGAGCAGTACTTC.

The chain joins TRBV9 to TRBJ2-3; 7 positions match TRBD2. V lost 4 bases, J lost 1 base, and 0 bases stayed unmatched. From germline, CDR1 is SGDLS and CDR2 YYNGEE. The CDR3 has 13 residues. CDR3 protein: CASSLAGTDTQYF. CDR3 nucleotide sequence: TGTGCCAGCAGCCTAGCGGGCACAGATACGCAGTATTTT.

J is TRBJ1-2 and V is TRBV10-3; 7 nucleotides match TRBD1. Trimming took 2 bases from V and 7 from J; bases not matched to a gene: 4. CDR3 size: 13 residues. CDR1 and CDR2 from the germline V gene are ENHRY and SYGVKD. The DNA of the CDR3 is TGTGCCATCAGTGAGGCGACAGGGCCTGGCTACACCTTC. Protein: CAISEATGPGYTF.

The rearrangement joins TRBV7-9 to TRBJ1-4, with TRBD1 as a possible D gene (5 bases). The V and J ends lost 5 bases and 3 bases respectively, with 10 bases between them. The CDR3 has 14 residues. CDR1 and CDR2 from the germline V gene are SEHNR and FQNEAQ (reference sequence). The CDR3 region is CASSGTGANEKLFF. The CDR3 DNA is TGTGCCAGCAGCGGAACAGGAGCTAATGAAAAACTGTTTTTT.